Listed below are T cell receptor beta chains from one sample, sequenced in a study of CD8 T cells in Susac syndrome. A single record per CDR3 protein comes from TCRdb applying MiXCR to the immunoSEQ multiplex PCR reads. Counted here are over 150,000 distinct CDR3 sequences, approximately 95% occurring once; the ten biggest clones make up roughly 0.1%. Sequencing was carried out using CD4+ T cells from PBMCs. Receptors were obtained from a human donor with multiple sclerosis. Each CDR3 is given without its conserved first and last residue. The listing skips clone size in some rows; elsewhere it reads once, few, many or a size class.

TRBJ1-1,NA,TRBV5-1,ASGPTPGQAKAF
TRBJ1-6,once,TRBV12-5,ASGPFNSPLH
TRBJ2-1,NA,TRBV19,ASSIVAGGPSEQF
TRBJ2-2,NA,TRBV7-8,ASSMNGQYTGELF
TRBJ2-7,NA,TRBV19,ASKQTHSGREGEQY
TRBJ2-3,NA,TRBV5-8,ASSSTREGTDTQY
TRBJ2-7,NA,TRBV19,ASSTTYLSYEQY
TRBJ1-4,once,TRBV29-1,SVARGPNEKLF
TRBJ2-5,few,TRBV6-2/TRBV6-3,ASSHQETQY
TRBJ2-7,once,TRBV6-6,ASSPQGFPSYEQY
TRBJ1-5,NA,TRBV2,ASRDALDSSNQPQH
TRBJ2-1,NA,TRBV5-1,ASSFGQGLNEQF
TRBJ2-7,NA,TRBV7-7,ASSLGGSSEQY
TRBJ2-5,NA,TRBV20-1,SPRSVVAETQY
TRBJ1-2,NA,TRBV7-2,ASSLVRQNYGYT
TRBJ2-7,NA,TRBV6-6,ASSQGEVYSYEQY
TRBJ1-1,few,TRBV11-2,ASSPRLDVAAF
TRBJ2-7,NA,TRBV7-2,ASSLVLACTNEQY
TRBJ2-1,NA,TRBV9,ASSPHLVSYNEQF
TRBJ2-1,NA,TRBV18,ASSPTAAGGYNEQF
TRBJ2-2,NA,TRBV18,ASSPNPSGELF
TRBJ1-1,once,TRBV27,ASSFGQVMSQSEAF
TRBJ1-2,NA,TRBV18,ASSPTGEEGYT
TRBJ2-1,NA,TRBV5-1,ASSGRGVIYNEQF
TRBJ2-7,few,TRBV5-1,ASSLGGREQY
TRBJ2-5,NA,TRBV6-5,ASRFRLAEETQY
TRBJ2-1,once,TRBV3-1,ASSRSGLEGQF
TRBJ1-1,NA,TRBV9,ASSVEGGPGAF
TRBJ1-2,NA,TRBV6-2/TRBV6-3,ASSPSGQGTYGYT
TRBJ2-6,NA,TRBV5-4,ASSLGLAVFSGANVLT
TRBJ2-5,NA,TRBV9,ASSATGGGQETQY
TRBJ2-5,NA,TRBV29-1,SVVTGETQY
TRBJ2-6,NA,TRBV2,ASKDRGSVLT
TRBJ2-2,NA,TRBV6-1,ASNAPVDINTGELF